Presented here are 26 T cell receptor beta chains from one specimen sequenced in a study of cytomegalovirus exposure and HLA in healthy donors. PCR used 60 Vbeta primers and 13 Jbeta primers. The repertoire was sequenced with immunoSEQ multiplex PCR; TCRdb's copy has only in-frame clones and lacks some. The sample has under 130,000 clones, 65% to 85% seen once. The sequencing sample was made of PBMCs. The origin of the receptors is a man between 18 and 35 years old in good health and CMV-seronegative.

This clone has only a few counts. The chain links TRBV6-4 to TRBJ2-1, with a weak D call TRBD2 (5 bases). The CDR3 runs to 15 residues. Germline V gives CDR1 MRHNA, CDR2 SNTAGT. Trimming stripped 2 bases from V and 3 bases from J, with 11 bases between. The CDR3 is CASSDGSKDYNEQFF. CDR3 sequence (DNA): TGTGCCAGCAGTGACGGGAGTAAGGACTACAATGAGCAGTTCTTC.

J is TRBJ2-1 and V is TRBV4-2; 7 nucleotides agree with TRBD1. Germline CDR1 and CDR2: LGHNA and YNFKEQ. The ends lost 6 bases at V and 7 bases at J; junction bases unmatched: 12. CDR3 length equals 15 residues. CDR3 region: CASSPPTGAGNEQFF. DNA for the CDR3: TGTGCCAGCAGTCCCCCTACAGGGGCTGGGAATGAGCAGTTCTTC.

The V and J genes are TRBV5-1 and TRBJ1-4, with 8 bases identical to TRBD1. This CDR3 is built from 16 residues. V shed 5 bases and J 7 bases; nucleotides not matched to a gene: 13. The germline V gene encodes CDR1 SGHRS and CDR2 YFSETQ. The CDR3 sequence: CASSQRRGQGGEKLFF. The CDR3 DNA reads as TGCGCCAGCAGTCAAAGGAGAGGACAGGGCGGTGAAAAACTGTTTTTT.

The chain recombines TRBV28 with TRBJ1-2; 7 nucleotides line up with TRBD1. This CDR3 is 14 amino acids long. The germline V gene encodes CDR1 MDHEN and CDR2 SYDVKM. J gave up 2 bases and V 5 bases, and 5 bases lay outside the gene matches. CDR3 amino acids: CASSPGDRNYGYTF. DNA for the CDR3: TGTGCCAGCAGTCCCGGGGACAGAAACTATGGCTACACCTTC.

CDR3 sequence reads: CASSASSGRNEQYF. CDR3 coding DNA: TGTGCCAGCAGCGCCTCTAGCGGGAGGAACGAGCAGTACTTC. V usage is TRBV7-2 and J usage is TRBJ2-7; 11 bases line up with TRBD2. The length of the CDR3 is 14 residues. V lost 5 bases, J lost 5 bases, and 5 bases stayed unmatched. Germline V lookup: CDR1 SGHTA, CDR2 FQGNSA.

The chain carries TRBV6-1 and TRBJ2-1; D gene unclear. V was trimmed by 6 bases and J by 3 bases, leaving 6 bases between them. The germline V gene has CDR1 MNHNS and CDR2 SASEGT. The CDR3 is made up of 12 amino acids. Here the CDR3 DNA reads TGTGCCAGCAGCCCAGACTACAATGAGCAGTTCTTC. Protein: CASSPDYNEQFF.

This clone has just one count. The chain has TRBV4-2 and TRBJ2-1, with 7 bases identical to TRBD1. Germline values: CDR1 LGHNA, CDR2 YNFKEQ. The V gene end was trimmed by 1 base and the J gene end by 7 bases; junction bases not matched to a gene: 10. This CDR3 contains 16 residues. In DNA, the CDR3 is TGTGCCAGCAGCCAAGTGGGCGAGGGGGCGAGAAATGAGCAGTTCTTC. It is translated as CASSQVGEGARNEQFF.

The chain combines TRBV11-2 with TRBJ2-7; TRBD2 is a possible D gene (6 bases). Germline CDR1 and CDR2: SGHAT and FQNNGV. Between the trimmed V and J ends, which lost 0 bases and 5 bases, there was a span of 20 bases. This CDR3 has 17 amino acids. The CDR3 loop reads CASSLDGGRGSGDEQYF. As DNA, the CDR3 is TGTGCCAGCAGCTTAGATGGGGGACGGGGGTCAGGAGACGAGCAGTACTTC.

J is TRBJ2-7 and V is TRBV10-2; the D gene is possibly TRBD2 (6 bases). V lost 3 bases and J lost 7, with 19 bases in between. Germline V CDR1 and CDR2: WSHSY, SAAADI. The CDR3 has 15 residues. The CDR3 region is CASSEKRAGHKEQYF. CDR3 nucleotides: TGCGCCAGCAGTGAAAAACGGGCGGGGCACAAGGAGCAGTACTTC.

This sequence joins TRBV5-5 and TRBJ1-5; D ambiguous. The CDR3 extends over 16 amino acids. From germline, CDR1 is SGHKS and CDR2 YYEKEE (reference sequence). The germline V and J ends were trimmed by 2 bases and 2 bases, with 14 bases remaining between them. CDR3 residues: CASSFSSGYGNQPQHF. In nucleotides, the CDR3 is TGTGCCAGCAGCTTCTCTTCGGGATACGGCAATCAGCCCCAGCATTTT.

The chain joins TRBV19 to TRBJ2-1; a possible D gene is TRBD1 (6 bases). V lost 5 bases and J 3 bases, leaving 11 bases between the germline ends. CDR3 size: 14 residues. Germline assignment: CDR1 LNHDA and CDR2 SQIVND (reference sequence). The DNA for the CDR3 is TGTGCCAGTAGTTTGGACAGTGTCTACAATGAGCAGTTCTTC. It codes for CASSLDSVYNEQFF.

J is TRBJ2-1 and V is TRBV6-5, with 10 bases identical to TRBD2. J lost 6 bases, V lost 2 bases, and 4 bases had no gene match. The CDR3 extends over 15 amino acids. CDR1 and CDR2 (germline): MNHEY, SVGAGI. CDR3 DNA sequence: TGTGCCAGCAGTTACAAACTAGCGGGATTCAATGAGCAGTTCTTC. The encoded protein is CASSYKLAGFNEQFF.

The CDR3 here is CASSGSVVGYTF. CDR3 sequence (DNA): TGTGCCAGCAGTGGCTCGGTTGTTGGCTACACCTTC. The chain couples TRBV6-1 to TRBJ1-2; D is unresolved. The CDR3 is 12 amino acids. Germline assignment: CDR1 MNHNS and CDR2 SASEGT. Trimming shortened V by 4 bases and J by 7 bases, and 10 bases separated the two germline ends.

This chain uses TRBV11-2 with TRBJ2-7; 11 nucleotides match TRBD1. CDR1 is SGHAT, CDR2 FQNNGV, per germline. V shed 4 bases, J shed 2 bases, and the junction held 1 base outside the gene matches. This CDR3 spans 14 amino acids. The chain's CDR3 is CASSWGQGAYEQYF. The CDR3 DNA reads TGTGCCAGCAGCTGGGGACAGGGGGCCTACGAGCAGTACTTC.

The chain carries TRBV5-1 and TRBJ2-1; 7 positions match TRBD2. Germline V lookup: CDR1 SGHRS, CDR2 YFSETQ. CDR3 length equals 14 residues. V lost 0 bases, J lost 6 bases, and 3 bases stayed unmatched. The CDR3 loop is CASSLGLASNEQFF. The CDR3 DNA reads TGCGCCAGCAGCTTGGGACTAGCAAGCAATGAGCAGTTCTTC.

This chain joins TRBV11-1 and TRBJ2-7, with 11 positions matching TRBD1. Per the germline V gene, CDR1 is SGHAT and CDR2 is FQDESV (reference sequence). V gave up 3 bases and J gave up 5 bases; unmatched junction bases: 3. The CDR3 has 14 residues. The CDR3: CASSFLGQGDEQYF. Written as DNA, the CDR3 is TGTGCCAGCAGCTTTCTGGGACAGGGGGACGAGCAGTACTTC.

The rearrangement joins TRBV29-1 to TRBJ2-5; possibly TRBD1 for D (6 bases). This CDR3 comprises 14 residues. Germline-derived CDR1 and CDR2 are SQVTM and ANQGSEA. Trimming took 6 bases from V and 3 from J, leaving 17 bases between them. The CDR3 is CSVGRGGAEETQYF. The CDR3 DNA follows: TGCAGCGTGGGCAGGGGTGGGGCGGAAGAGACCCAGTACTTC.

This clone was picked up a small number of times. This chain connects TRBV29-1 to TRBJ1-1; D call uncertain. V lost 1 base and J lost 2, with 8 bases in between. Germline CDR1 and CDR2: SQVTM and ANQGSEA. CDR3 length: 13 amino acids. The CDR3 nucleotides read TGCAGCGTTGAAGGATCGGGTAACACTGAAGCTTTCTTT. This codes for CSVEGSGNTEAFF.

The rearrangement links TRBV28 to TRBJ1-1, with a possible D match to TRBD1 (5 bases). Germline values: CDR1 MDHEN, CDR2 SYDVKM. The CDR3 has 12 amino acids. V lost 6 bases, J lost 6 bases, and 11 bases lay in between. The CDR3 DNA follows: TGTGCCAGCAGGCTACAGGTGTCTGAAGCTTTCTTT. This translates into CASRLQVSEAFF.

This clone was recorded a few times. The genes are TRBV7-8 and TRBJ2-2; D might be TRBD2 (6 bases). The germline gives CDR1 SGHVS, CDR2 FQNEAQ. Trimming cost V 7 bases and J 4 bases, with 13 bases left between them. The CDR3 has 14 residues. The DNA for the CDR3 is TGTGCCAGCACCCGACTAGGAGGCACCGGGGAGCTGTTTTTT. Amino acid sequence: CASTRLGGTGELFF.

The chain joins TRBV5-6 to TRBJ2-3; a weak D match, TRBD2 (5 bases). CDR3 length: 15 residues. CDR1 is SGHDT, CDR2 YYEEEE, per germline. V was shortened by 6 bases and J by 4 bases, with 18 bases between the two germline ends. The CDR3 nucleotides are TGTGCCAGCACCCCCCCCGGACTTCACTCAGATACGCAGTATTTT. This encodes CASTPPGLHSDTQYF.

The chain couples TRBV11-2 to TRBJ2-3, with 7 bases lining up with TRBD1. The germline gives CDR1 SGHAT, CDR2 FQNNGV. J lost 3 bases, V lost 4 bases, and 7 bases had no gene match. The CDR3 length is 15 residues. Here the CDR3 DNA reads TGTGCCAGCAGCTCCTATTACAGGGGTACAGATACGCAGTATTTT. This gives the protein CASSSYYRGTDTQYF.

The V and J genes are TRBV5-4 and TRBJ2-7, with 8 positions matching TRBD1. Germline CDR1 SGHNT, CDR2 YYREEE (reference sequence). Germline trimming cut 5 bases from V and 6 bases from J; bases unmatched to any gene: 4. The CDR3 contains 12 residues. CDR3 loop: CASRGQAGEQYF. DNA of the CDR3: TGTGCCAGCAGGGGACAGGCTGGCGAGCAGTACTTC.

The J gene is TRBJ1-2, the V gene TRBV28; D perhaps matches TRBD1 (5 bases). There are 15 residues in the CDR3. Germline-derived CDR1 and CDR2 are MDHEN and SYDVKM. V was shortened by 1 base and J by 3 bases, with 12 bases between the two germline ends. CDR3 region: CASSLSQGPYYGYTF. In DNA, the CDR3 is TGTGCCAGCAGTTTATCGCAGGGCCCATACTATGGCTACACCTTC.

The gene calls are TRBV7-3 and TRBJ1-6; the D gene is possibly TRBD1 (5 bases). V lost 0 bases, J lost 7 bases, and 7 bases lay in between. Germline assignment: CDR1 SGHTA and CDR2 FQGTGA. The CDR3 loop spans 14 amino acids. CDR3 DNA: TGTGCCAGCAGCTTAACTGGACACAATTCACCCCTCCACTTT. Protein sequence: CASSLTGHNSPLHF.

V is TRBV19 and J is TRBJ2-6; TRBD2 is a possible D gene (5 bases). V was shortened by 6 bases and J by 3 bases, with 12 bases between the two germline ends. This CDR3 has 15 residues. Germline V gives CDR1 LNHDA, CDR2 SQIVND (reference sequence). CDR3 in amino acids: CASSLRVGGANVLTF. In nucleotides, the CDR3 is TGTGCCAGTAGCCTGCGGGTAGGTGGGGCCAACGTCCTGACTTTC.